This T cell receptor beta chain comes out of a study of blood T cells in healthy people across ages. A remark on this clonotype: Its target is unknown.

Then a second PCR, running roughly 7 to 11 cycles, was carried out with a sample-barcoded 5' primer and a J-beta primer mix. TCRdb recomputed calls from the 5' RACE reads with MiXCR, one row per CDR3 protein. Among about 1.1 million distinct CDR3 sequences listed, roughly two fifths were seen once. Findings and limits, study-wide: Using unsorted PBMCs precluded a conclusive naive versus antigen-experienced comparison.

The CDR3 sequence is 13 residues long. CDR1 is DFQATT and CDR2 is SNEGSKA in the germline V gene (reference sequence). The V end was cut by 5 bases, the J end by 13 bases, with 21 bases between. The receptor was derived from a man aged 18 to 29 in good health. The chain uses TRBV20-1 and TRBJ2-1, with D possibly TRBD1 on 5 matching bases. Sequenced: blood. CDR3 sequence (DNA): TGCAGTGCTTTAGGGGCTTCGTTAGAGACCCAGTTCTTC. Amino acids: CSALGASLETQFF.